The source of this T cell receptor (beta chain) is a study of graft-versus-host responses after intestinal transplantation. Looking at the study overall: Uniformly, recipients were administered anti-thymocyte globulin induction with subsequent tacrolimus and steroids for 3 to 4 years. Study conclusions and caveats: Ileal or blood samples showed some GvH clones first, and such clones were also found in recipient marrow. Across patients carrying graft-donor T cell macrochimerism, allografts held high graft-versus-host to host-versus-graft clonal ratios.

The method was immunoSEQ multiplex PCR; TCRdb's version includes in-frame clones alone and lacks a portion of them. The sample lists 55,000 to 80,000 clones, 85% to 95% occurring once. The CDR3 loop spans 11 amino acids. Trimming cost V 4 bases and J 5 bases, with 6 bases left between them. Germline assignment: CDR1 PRHDT and CDR2 FYEKMQ (reference sequence). Note on this clone: Its antigen is not known.

This clonotype was obtained from a human donor who was the organ donor for an intestinal transplant. The chain couples TRBV13 to TRBJ2-7; D is ambiguous. This material consisted of unstimulated CD8+ T cells sorted from spleen or lymph node cells, taken before transplant. As DNA, the CDR3 is TGTGCCAGCAGCTCCGTTAACGAGCAGTACTTC. Amino acid sequence: CASSSVNEQYF.